Presented here are 5 T cell receptor delta chains from one specimen sequenced in a study of gamma-delta T cells after stem cell transplantation. TCRdb re-processed the RT-PCR reads via CATT. The repertoire holds 1,500 to 2,000 delta-chain clones, with about 18% as singletons. Sequencing was done on a sample of gamma-delta T cells. The receptors stem from a human donor. It is not recorded whose cells these are; they may come from a transplant donor.

This clone has only a few counts. This probably arose from a read error, given a far larger clone one base away. The chain links TRDV2 to TRDJ3, with a tentative D call TRDD3 (5 bases). Germline CDR1 is GEAIGNYY and CDR2 is EKD. The V gene lost 0 bases and the J gene lost 4 bases, with 27 bases spanning the gap. CDR3 length equals 22 residues. The CDR3 DNA reads TGTGCCTGTGACACCGTTTCGGGACTGGTCGACCCTGTCGTTTGGGACACCCGACAGATGTTTTTC. Amino acid sequence: CACDTVSGLVDPVVWDTRQMFF.

This clone showed up just a few times. This clone may be a read error of a much larger clone one base away. This chain uses TRDV2 with TRDJ1; D is perhaps TRDD3 (6 bases). Deletions cut 0 bases from V and 3 bases from J, with 13 bases between. Germline CDR1 GEAIGNYY, CDR2 EKD. The CDR3 is 15 residues long. The CDR3, as DNA: TGTGCCTGTGACACCGTGCTGGGGAATCCCGATAAACTCATCTTT. This encodes CACDTVLGNPDKLIF.

In its sample, this clone ranks as medium-sized (0.01 to 0.1%). This chain joins TRDV2 and TRDJ1, with 13 bases matching TRDD3. The CDR3 extends over 19 amino acids. V gave up 0 bases and J gave up 0 bases; unmatched junction bases: 9. Germline values: CDR1 GEAIGNYY, CDR2 EKD. CDR3 DNA sequence: TGTGCCTGTGACACCGTACTGGGGGATACGCGACTATACACCGATAAACTCATCTTT. Translating gives CACDTVLGDTRLYTDKLIF.

On this clone: A far larger clone lies a single base away; this is likely a read error. Other DNA sequences in the same sample also yield this CDR3. The rearrangement joins TRDV2 to TRDJ1; the D gene could be TRDD2 or TRDD3 (7 bases each). CDR3 length: 19 residues. CDR1 and CDR2 from the germline V gene are GEAIGNYY and EKD. The V end was cut by 1 base, the J end by 4 bases, with 27 bases between. CDR3 bases: TGTGCCTGTGACACGGCAGGCTTTCCTACTGGGGCTTATGGCGATAAACTCATCTTT. This gives the protein CACDTAGFPTGAYGDKLIF.

As concerns this clone: A far larger clone is one nucleotide away, so this likely arose from a read error. The identical CDR3 is also encoded by other nucleotide sequences in the sample. The chain combines TRDV2 with TRDJ1, with 12 bases matching TRDD3. After removal of 3 bases from V and 1 base from J, the junction contained 17 bases not matched to a gene. The CDR3 covers 20 residues. CDR1 GEAIGNYY and CDR2 EKD come from the germline V gene. The CDR3 sequence is CACDLMSAGLGDTSTDKLIF. As DNA, the CDR3 is TGTGCCTGTGACTTGATGTCGGCGGGACTGGGGGATACATCCACCGATAAACTCATCTTT.